One sample yielded the 17 T cell receptor beta chains listed below, sequenced in a study of patients and donors after allogeneic stem cell transplantation. One entry per CDR3 protein, called by TCRdb with MiXCR from the RT-PCR reads. Of 95,000 to 120,000 distinct CDR3 sequences in the sample, around 35% were seen once. Sequencing was carried out using blood, either unsorted or a sorted T cell fraction (not recorded which). These receptors were obtained from a human donor who was either an allogeneic HSCT recipient or a stem cell or donor lymphocyte infusion donor (not recorded which). It is not recorded whose cells these are; they may come from a transplant donor.

The gene calls are TRBV5-1 and TRBJ2-5; TRBD1 matches at 7 bases. The V gene end was trimmed by 4 bases and the J gene end by 3 bases; junction bases not matched to a gene: 9. CDR1 and CDR2 from the germline V gene are SGHRS and YFSETQ. The CDR3 covers 15 residues. CDR3 bases: TGCGCCAGCAGCAAACCCGACAGGGACGAAGAGACCCAGTACTTC. It yields the protein CASSKPDRDEETQYF.

This sequence joins TRBV25-1 and TRBJ1-2; a possible D gene is TRBD1 (6 bases). Trimming cost V 3 bases and J 6 bases, with 17 bases left between them. The CDR3 length is 15 residues. Germline assignment: CDR1 MGHDK and CDR2 SYGVNS. CDR3 DNA: TGTGCCAGCAGTGACCCAAAGGGGGGGCGAAATGGCTACACCTTC. It codes for CASSDPKGGRNGYTF.

The table lists this clonotype with a few counts. CDR3 loop: CSAGIPSGQPQHF. CDR3 bases: TGCAGTGCTGGGATTCCGAGCGGGCAGCCCCAGCATTTT. This sequence joins TRBV20-1 and TRBJ1-5; unclear D gene. Germline CDR1 and CDR2: DFQATT and SNEGSKA (reference sequence). The CDR3 consists of 13 residues. The V and J ends lost 5 bases and 7 bases respectively, with 15 bases between them.

The V and J genes are TRBV5-5 and TRBJ2-6; D is unclear. Trimming pared 2 bases from V and 2 bases from J, leaving 17 bases between. CDR3 length: 18 amino acids. Per the germline V gene, CDR1 is SGHKS and CDR2 is YYEKEE (reference sequence). CDR3 nucleotides: TGTGCCAGCAGCTTACGGGCAGGTATAATGACTGGGGCCAACGTCCTGACTTTC. Residues: CASSLRAGIMTGANVLTF.

The V call is TRBV20-1, the J call TRBJ1-3; D call uncertain. The germline V gene encodes CDR1 DFQATT and CDR2 SNEGSKA (reference sequence). The CDR3 has 13 residues. Trimming shortened V by 5 bases and J by 0 bases, and 8 bases separated the two germline ends. This chain's CDR3 is CSALATSGNTIYF. The DNA for the CDR3 is TGCAGTGCTTTGGCGACCTCTGGAAACACCATATATTTT.

This clonotype was seen a few times. The V gene is TRBV7-9, the J gene TRBJ1-4; D unresolved. The CDR3 is 16 residues long. The V end lost 5 bases, the J end lost 4 bases, and 17 bases lay between the germline ends. Germline CDR1 is SEHNR and CDR2 is FQNEAQ (reference sequence). CDR3 nucleotides: TGTGCCAGCAGCCTATCCCCCGCGTCTTTTAATGAAAAACTGTTTTTT. This encodes CASSLSPASFNEKLFF.

This clonotype was seen more than once but under ten times. The genes are TRBV7-9 and TRBJ1-1; D unresolved. Deletions cut 5 bases from V and 2 bases from J, with 6 bases between. The CDR3 runs 12 residues. Germline CDR1 reads SEHNR; CDR2 reads FQNEAQ (reference sequence). Here the CDR3 reads CASSAINTEAFF. CDR3 nucleotide sequence: TGTGCCAGCAGCGCTATTAACACTGAAGCTTTCTTT.

This clonotype has more than one count but fewer than ten. This rearrangement joins TRBV6-2 or TRBV6-3 to TRBJ1-3; D uncertain. This CDR3 has 14 amino acids. Germline CDR1 is MNHEY and CDR2 is SVGEGT. Trimming left V 7 bases short and J 0 bases short, with 10 bases between. The CDR3: CASNAGFSGNTIYF. Written as DNA, the CDR3 is TGTGCCAGCAACGCCGGGTTCTCTGGAAACACCATATATTTT.

DNA of the CDR3: TGTGCCACCAGTGACCCTCTCAGGGCCAATGAGCAGTTCTTC. Its translation: CATSDPLRANEQFF. This chain connects TRBV24-1 to TRBJ2-1, with D perhaps matching TRBD1 (5 bases). Germline assignment: CDR1 KGHDR and CDR2 SFDVKD. This CDR3 is built from 14 residues. V was shortened by 4 bases and J by 6 bases, with 12 bases between the two germline ends.

The chain is built from TRBV10-3 and TRBJ2-7, with a tentative D call TRBD2 (5 bases). V lost 9 bases and J 3 bases, leaving 18 bases between the germline ends. The CDR3 consists of 14 residues. Looked up from germline, CDR1 is ENHRY and CDR2 is SYGVKD. The CDR3, as DNA: TGTGCCATAAGCTATAGCGAGTCCCTCTACGAGCAGTACTTC. Its translation is CAISYSESLYEQYF.

This clonotype was counted only a few times. V gene TRBV20-1 combines with J gene TRBJ1-5; no firm D call. The V gene lost 2 bases and the J gene lost 0 bases, with 8 bases spanning the gap. This CDR3 spans 14 amino acids. The germline CDR1 and CDR2 sequences are DFQATT and SNEGSKA (reference sequence). The CDR3 here is CSARWAGSNQPQHF. CDR3 bases: TGCAGTGCTAGATGGGCCGGTAGCAATCAGCCCCAGCATTTT.

The V gene is TRBV9, the J gene TRBJ1-1; D unclear. V lost 4 bases and J lost 4, with 11 bases in between. The CDR3 has 13 amino acids. CDR1 and CDR2 from the germline V gene are SGDLS and YYNGEE. CDR3 bases: TGTGCCAGCAGCATGATGGGATTCACTGAAGCTTTCTTT. Translation: CASSMMGFTEAFF.

This clonotype occurred a few times. The V and J genes are TRBV7-9 and TRBJ2-1; D may be TRBD1 or TRBD2 (5 bases each). Germline CDR1 and CDR2: SEHNR and FQNEAQ (reference sequence). Trimming removed 5 bases at V and 2 bases at J, with 13 bases between. The CDR3 contains 15 residues. CDR3 residues: CASSPTGLAYNEQFF. CDR3 nucleotide sequence: TGTGCCAGCAGCCCCACGGGGCTAGCCTACAATGAGCAGTTCTTC. Filled out from reference TRBV7-9 and TRBJ2-1, the complete variable domain reads DTGVSQNPRHKITKRGQNVTFRCDPISEHNRLYWYRQTLGQGPEFLTYFQNEAQLEKSRLLSDRFSAERPKGSFSTLEIQRTEQGDSAMYLCASSPTGLAYNEQFFGPGTRLTVL.

A note on this clonotype: No conserved phenylalanine or tryptophan is present at the end of the CDR3, so a read error is the likely explanation. The rearrangement links TRBV20-1 to TRBJ2-7; 8 nucleotides match TRBD1. Germline CDR1 and CDR2: DFQATT and SNEGSKA (reference sequence). This CDR3 contains 14 residues. Germline trimming cut 5 bases from V and 0 bases from J; bases unmatched to any gene: 6. CDR3 region: CSARDRLLSYEQYS. CDR3 in DNA: TGCAGTGCTCGGGACAGGCTTCTCTCCTACGAGCAGTACTCC.

V gene TRBV29-1 combines with J gene TRBJ2-3; D is uncertain. Germline lookup yields CDR1 SQVTM and CDR2 ANQGSEA. The CDR3 loop spans 12 amino acids. V gave up 1 base and J gave up 2 bases, with 4 bases separating them. In DNA form, the CDR3 reads TGCAGCGTTGAAGCTTCCACAGATACGCAGTATTTT. Protein: CSVEASTDTQYF.

The genes are TRBV7-2 and TRBJ2-2; 7 nucleotides match TRBD1. The ends lost 2 bases at V and 4 bases at J; junction bases unmatched: 7. CDR3 size: 16 residues. The V gene's germline CDR1 is SGHTA and CDR2 FQGNSA. The CDR3 reads CASSLQAGGFTGELFF. In DNA form, the CDR3 reads TGTGCCAGCAGCTTACAGGCAGGGGGTTTCACCGGGGAGCTGTTTTTT.

Concerning this clonotype itself: An end of the junction differs from the germline gene, which may be a read error. The gene calls are TRBV24-1 and TRBJ1-5, with D possibly TRBD1 on 5 matching bases. The CDR3 extends over 13 amino acids. The germline V gene has CDR1 KGHDR and CDR2 SFDVKD. The CDR3 loop is CATSPSSGQPRHF. The CDR3 nucleotides read TGTGCCACCAGTCCCTCTTCAGGGCAGCCCCGGCATTTT.